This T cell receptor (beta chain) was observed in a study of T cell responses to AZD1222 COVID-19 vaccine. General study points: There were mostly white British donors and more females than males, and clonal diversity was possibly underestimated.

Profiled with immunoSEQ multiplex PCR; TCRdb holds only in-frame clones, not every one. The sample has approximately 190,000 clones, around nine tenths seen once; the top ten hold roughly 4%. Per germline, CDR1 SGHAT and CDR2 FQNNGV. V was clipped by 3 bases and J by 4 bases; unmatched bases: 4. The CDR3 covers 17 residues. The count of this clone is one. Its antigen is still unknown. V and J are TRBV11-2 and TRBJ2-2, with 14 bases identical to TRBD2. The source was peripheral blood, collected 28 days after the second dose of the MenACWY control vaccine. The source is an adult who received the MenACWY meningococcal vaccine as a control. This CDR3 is CASSFGTSGRATGELFF. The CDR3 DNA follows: TGTGCCAGCAGCTTCGGGACTAGCGGGAGAGCCACCGGGGAGCTGTTTTTT.